The entry below gives a single T cell receptor (beta chain) sequence along with its context. Just one base apart from a much larger clone, this may be a read error. This entry is derived from a study of T cells in Graves' hyperthyroidism and ophthalmopathy. TCR beta CDR3 regions were amplified from RNA. HTBI primers drove first-round RT-PCR of the TCR CDR3. One entry per CDR3 protein, called by TCRdb with MiXCR from the multiplex PCR reads. The sample shows around 720,000 distinct CDR3 sequences, 30% to 40% of them seen only once. The germline V gene encodes CDR1 LNHDA and CDR2 SQIVND (reference sequence). V shed 7 bases and J shed 0 bases, with 19 bases lying between them. The CDR3 consists of 18 residues.

The receptor was derived from a woman in her thirties or forties with Graves' hyperthyroidism. Source material: blood. This sequence joins TRBV19 and TRBJ2-6; D gene uncertain. For the CDR3, the DNA is TGTGCCAGTACGTTCGACTTTTACGGTACCTCTGGGGCCAACGTCCTGACTTTC. Residues: CASTFDFYGTSGANVLTF.